Listed below are T cell receptor beta chains from one sample, sequenced in a study of blood T cell repertoires in COVID-19. Sequencing used immunoSEQ multiplex PCR; TCRdb keeps in-frame clones, though not all of them. The sample contains approximately 70,000 clones, more than 70% of which appear only once. The sample comprised peripheral blood. These TCRs come from a human donor in a cohort sampled during active COVID-19. CDR3s include the opening cysteine and the closing phenylalanine or tryptophan. The D gene is left open where the match is weak. Clone size is given for some rows only: seen once, a few or many times, or a class if the clone is expanded.

d_call,v_call,clone_size,j_call,cdr3_aa,cdr3_nt
TRBD1,TRBV6-1,.,TRBJ1-6,CASTDRGHPNSYNSPLHF,TGTGCCAGCACTGACAGGGGACACCCGAACTCCTATAATTCACCCCTCCACTTT
.,TRBV7-8,.,TRBJ2-1,CASSPQGYNEQFF,TGTGCCAGCAGCCCTCAGGGGTACAATGAGCAGTTCTTC
TRBD2,TRBV6-6,.,TRBJ2-7,CASSPYRTSGLTYEQYF,TGTGCCAGCAGTCCTTACAGGACTAGCGGGCTTACCTACGAGCAGTACTTC
.,TRBV28,.,TRBJ2-4,CASSLSQGTGGIQYF,TGTGCCAGCAGTTTATCCCAGGGAACCGGTGGCATTCAGTACTTC
.,TRBV4-1,.,TRBJ2-2,CASSQGGTNTGELFF,TGCGCCAGCAGCCAAGGTGGGACTAACACCGGGGAGCTGTTTTTT
TRBD1,TRBV15,.,TRBJ2-7,CATSRDPGTGSGEQYF,TGTGCCACCAGCAGAGATCCGGGGACAGGGTCTGGCGAGCAGTACTTC
.,TRBV6-6,.,TRBJ1-1,CASSYSGSGVTEAFF,TGTGCCAGCAGTTACTCCGGGTCGGGAGTCACTGAAGCTTTCTTT
TRBD1,TRBV5-1,.,TRBJ2-3,CASSLWPGQETDTQYF,TGCGCCAGCAGCTTGTGGCCGGGACAGGAGACAGATACGCAGTATTTT
.,TRBV6-1,once,TRBJ1-1,CASSEAASNTEAFF,TGTGCCAGCAGTGAAGCGGCTTCGAACACTGAAGCTTTCTTT
TRBD1,TRBV28,.,TRBJ1-2,CASSTLTSGGRGYGYTF,TGTGCCAGCAGCACATTGACTTCAGGGGGCAGGGGTTATGGCTACACCTTC
.,TRBV4-3,few,TRBJ2-3,CASSQDLGGSTDTQYF,TGCGCCAGCAGCCAAGATCTCGGGGGTAGCACAGATACGCAGTATTTT
.,TRBV18,.,TRBJ2-6,CASSRGEGWANVLTF,TGTGCCAGCTCCCGCGGCGAGGGCTGGGCCAACGTCCTGACTTTC
.,TRBV28,.,TRBJ2-7,CASVSGPSYEQYF,TGTGCCAGCGTTTCAGGGCCGTCCTACGAGCAGTACTTC
TRBD2,TRBV7-6,.,TRBJ2-5,CASSLGDRLAVGQETQYF,TGTGCCAGCAGCTTAGGAGATCGACTAGCGGTAGGCCAAGAGACCCAGTACTTC
.,TRBV5-4,.,TRBJ2-5,CASSFQRGGSTETQYF,TGTGCCAGCAGCTTTCAGAGGGGGGGGTCAACGGAGACCCAGTACTTC
TRBD1,TRBV10-3,.,TRBJ1-1,CAISESLTGGTEAFF,TGTGCCATCAGTGAGTCGTTGACAGGGGGCACTGAAGCTTTCTTT
TRBD1,TRBV7-9,few,TRBJ1-5,CASSLEQGRNNQPQHF,TGTGCCAGCAGCTTAGAACAGGGGCGAAACAATCAGCCCCAGCATTTT
TRBD1,TRBV7-3,.,TRBJ1-2,CASSPDRAEGYTF,TGTGCCAGCAGCCCCGACAGGGCGGAGGGCTACACCTTC
TRBD1,TRBV11-2,.,TRBJ2-6,CASSLVGRGPGANVLTF,TGTGCCAGCAGCTTAGTAGGCAGGGGGCCTGGGGCCAACGTCCTGACTTTC
.,TRBV27,.,TRBJ2-3,CASSLAPPADTQYF,TGTGCCAGCAGTTTGGCCCCCCCCGCAGATACGCAGTATTTT
.,TRBV9,.,TRBJ2-1,CASSVLSGYNEQFF,TGTGCCAGCAGCGTATTGAGCGGATACAATGAGCAGTTCTTC
.,TRBV27,few,TRBJ2-3,CASSLKAVMDTQYF,TGTGCCAGCAGTTTAAAAGCGGTGATGGATACGCAGTATTTT
TRBD1,TRBV3-1/TRBV3-2,once,TRBJ2-5,CASSPLGTGGPQETQYF,TGTGCCAGCAGCCCCCTAGGGACAGGGGGCCCACAGGAGACCCAGTACTTC
TRBD2,TRBV7-2,.,TRBJ2-3,CASSLALASGVLDTQYF,TGTGCCAGCAGCTTAGCGCTGGCTAGCGGGGTTCTAGATACGCAGTATTTT
TRBD2,TRBV19,.,TRBJ2-3,CASRAMASGEDTQYF,TGTGCCAGTAGAGCTATGGCTAGCGGGGAAGATACGCAGTATTTT
TRBD2,TRBV3-1/TRBV3-2,.,TRBJ2-3,CASSQVVGGPRDTQYF,TGTGCCAGCAGCCAAGTGGTGGGAGGGCCAAGAGATACGCAGTATTTT
TRBD2,TRBV5-5,.,TRBJ2-5,CASSLGLAGGGETQYF,TGTGCCAGCAGCTTGGGTCTAGCGGGAGGAGGGGAGACCCAGTACTTC
TRBD2,TRBV24-1,.,TRBJ2-6,CATSAPTSGSLGAGANVLTF,TGTGCCACCAGTGCCCCGACTAGCGGGAGCCTAGGGGCTGGGGCCAACGTCCTGACTTTC
TRBD1,TRBV2,.,TRBJ1-2,CASSGTGVGYTF,TGTGCCAGCTCCGGGACAGGGGTTGGCTACACCTTC
TRBD1,TRBV7-2,.,TRBJ1-5,CASSLGYRDRNSNQPQHF,TGTGCCAGCAGCTTAGGTTACCGGGACAGGAATAGCAATCAGCCCCAGCATTTT
.,TRBV19,.,TRBJ1-4,CASSISWTNEKLFF,TGTGCCAGTAGTATTAGTTGGACTAATGAAAAACTGTTTTTT
TRBD1,TRBV18,.,TRBJ2-2,CASSPTGGGAGELFF,TGTGCCAGCTCACCTACAGGGGGCGGCGCCGGGGAGCTGTTTTTT
.,TRBV19,.,TRBJ1-5,CASSIWAGDQPQHF,TGTGCCAGTAGTATCTGGGCGGGTGATCAGCCCCAGCATTTT
.,TRBV11-2,.,TRBJ2-1,CASSLNGNSYNEQFF,TGTGCCAGCAGCTTGAACGGGAATTCCTACAATGAGCAGTTCTTC
TRBD1,TRBV9,.,TRBJ1-1,CASSKGQTNTEAFF,TGTGCCAGCAGCAAGGGACAGACGAACACTGAAGCTTTCTTT
TRBD2,TRBV9,.,TRBJ2-7,CASSVGASGSYEQYF,TGTGCCAGCAGCGTAGGGGCTAGCGGATCCTACGAGCAGTACTTC
TRBD1,TRBV7-9,.,TRBJ1-6,CASSFLQGAKSPLHF,TGTGCCAGCAGCTTCTTACAGGGGGCTAAATCACCCCTCCACTTT
.,TRBV5-1,once,TRBJ1-6,CASSYTQSSYNSPLHF,TGCGCCAGCAGCTACACACAAAGCTCCTATAATTCACCCCTCCACTTT
.,TRBV21-1,.,TRBJ1-1,CASSKVHGVPGSFF,TGTGCCAGCAGCAAAGTACACGGGGTCCCTGGGAGCTTCTTT
TRBD2,TRBV7-2,.,TRBJ2-7,CASSPELRGAAYEQYF,TGTGCCAGCAGCCCTGAATTGCGGGGGGCCGCCTACGAGCAGTACTTC
TRBD2,TRBV24-1,.,TRBJ2-3,CATSDPGLAGGPPDTQYF,TGTGCCACCAGTGATCCCGGACTAGCGGGAGGTCCCCCCGATACGCAGTATTTT
.,TRBV6-6,few,TRBJ2-7,CASSTRTASYEQYF,TGTGCCAGCAGTACCCGGACTGCCTCCTACGAGCAGTACTTC
TRBD1,TRBV5-1,.,TRBJ2-3,CASSWQWTGRSTDTQYF,TGCGCCAGCAGCTGGCAATGGACAGGCCGCAGCACAGATACGCAGTATTTT
.,TRBV19,few,TRBJ2-6,CASSLTEGSGANVLTF,TGTGCCAGTAGTTTGACTGAGGGCTCTGGGGCCAACGTCCTGACTTTC
.,TRBV6-6,.,TRBJ2-1,CASSPHGNNEQFF,TGTGCCAGCAGCCCCCACGGGAACAATGAGCAGTTCTTC
.,TRBV7-2,.,TRBJ2-7,CASRLGAPYEQYF,TGTGCCAGCCGCTTGGGGGCCCCCTACGAGCAGTACTTC
.,TRBV4-2,.,TRBJ2-3,CASSQDPETDTQYF,TGTGCCAGCAGCCAAGATCCCGAGACAGATACGCAGTATTTT
TRBD1,TRBV11-2,.,TRBJ1-4,CASSLDRQGAGGEKLFF,TGTGCCAGCAGCTTAGATCGGCAGGGGGCAGGAGGTGAAAAACTGTTTTTT